One and the same sample provided the 25 T cell receptor beta chains below, sequenced in a study of CD8+ T cells in alopecia areata. Following RNA extraction, reverse transcription yielded cDNA that acted as the sequencing template. Sequenced by immunoSEQ multiplex PCR; TCRdb stores in-frame clones only, minus some. In the table there are about 180,000 clones, just under 60% of which are singletons. The sequencing here drew on CD4+ T cells sorted from blood, taken at week 0. These receptors were taken from a human donor with alopecia areata.

CDR3 region: CASSGFNREGTF. The CDR3 DNA sequence: TGTGCCAGCAGTGGATTCAACAGGGAAGGCACCTTC. This chain joins TRBV6-1 and TRBJ1-2; D may be TRBD1 (6 bases). The CDR3 is 12 residues long. The ends were cut back, 4 bases at V and 13 bases at J, with 16 bases in the middle. Germline CDR1 is MNHNS and CDR2 is SASEGT.

This clone has just a few counts. This chain links TRBV4-1 with TRBJ2-5; no clear D. Germline CDR1 reads MGHRA; CDR2 reads YSYEKL. V was cut by 2 bases and J by 1 base, with 5 bases left in between. There are 13 residues in the CDR3. The CDR3 region has the DNA TGCGCCAGCAGCCAACTGACCCAAGAGACCCAGTACTTC. Translation: CASSQLTQETQYF.

CDR3: CASSRRNTEAFF. CDR3 nucleotides: TGTGCCAGTAGCCGGAGGAACACTGAAGCTTTCTTT. The gene calls are TRBV19 and TRBJ1-1; D gene uncertain. The CDR3 is 12 amino acids. V lost 6 bases to trimming and J lost 1 base, with 6 bases between them. From germline, CDR1 is LNHDA and CDR2 SQIVND (reference sequence).

The rearrangement links TRBV7-9 to TRBJ1-5, with unresolved D. In germline, CDR1 is SEHNR, CDR2 FQNEAQ (reference sequence). The CDR3 has 14 amino acids. Trimming shortened V by 3 bases and J by 6 bases, and 12 bases separated the two germline ends. The CDR3 DNA is TGTGCCAGCAGCTTCTCGCAGTCGGCTCAGCCCCAGCATTTT. It is translated as CASSFSQSAQPQHF.

As concerns this clone: Compared with germline, one end of the junction differs, possibly owing to a read error. This sequence joins TRBV29-1 and TRBJ2-5, with D perhaps TRBD2 (5 bases). Germline CDR1 is SQVTM and CDR2 is ANQGSEA. The CDR3 has 13 residues. The CDR3 is CSVVAGVQGTQYF. The CDR3 coding sequence is TGCAGCGTTGTGGCCGGGGTCCAAGGGACCCAGTACTTC.

This clone appeared a few times. V is TRBV9 and J is TRBJ2-3; D is perhaps TRBD1 (5 bases). V shed 3 bases and J shed 1 base, with 15 bases lying between them. Germline V gives CDR1 SGDLS, CDR2 YYNGEE. The CDR3 extends over 16 amino acids. The CDR3 is CASSAPDRARTDTQYF. CDR3 bases: TGTGCCAGCAGCGCTCCTGACAGAGCCCGCACAGATACGCAGTATTTT.

This clone was counted a few times. The chain employs TRBV10-3 and TRBJ2-1; 10 nucleotides match TRBD2. The CDR3 contains 14 residues. V lost 10 bases and J lost 6; bases outside the gene matches: 9. Germline CDR1 and CDR2: ENHRY and SYGVKD. The CDR3 is CATSSGGASNEQFF. The CDR3 nucleotides are TGTGCCACCTCGAGCGGGGGGGCGTCCAATGAGCAGTTCTTC.

The V gene is TRBV7-9, the J gene TRBJ2-6; perhaps TRBD1 as D (5 bases). Germline V gene sequence: CDR1 SEHNR, CDR2 FQNEAQ (reference sequence). Trimming removed 5 bases from V and 0 bases from J, with 8 bases in between. The CDR3 contains 15 residues. Here the CDR3 DNA reads TGTGCCAGCAGCCCAGGGAACTCTGGGGCCAACGTCCTGACTTTC. Translation gives CASSPGNSGANVLTF.

This chain connects TRBV7-9 to TRBJ1-1; D is ambiguous. V lost 5 bases and J 7 bases, leaving 11 bases between the germline ends. Per the germline V gene, CDR1 is SEHNR and CDR2 is FQNEAQ (reference sequence). The CDR3 has 12 residues. CDR3 amino acids: CASSLRRSEAFF. As DNA, the CDR3 is TGTGCCAGCAGCCTGCGACGGAGTGAAGCTTTCTTT.

This sequence joins TRBV27 and TRBJ2-4; D may correspond to TRBD1 or TRBD2 (5 bases each). From germline, CDR1 is MNHEY and CDR2 SMNVEV (reference sequence). The CDR3 runs 14 residues. Trimming removed 5 bases at V and 4 bases at J, with 12 bases between. The CDR3 nucleotides are TGTGCCAGCAGTACTAGACAGAAAAAAAACATTCAGTACTTC. This sequence encodes CASSTRQKKNIQYF.

The V gene is TRBV18, the J gene TRBJ2-5; D remains ambiguous. Germline values: CDR1 KGHSH, CDR2 LQKENI. The V end was cut by 2 bases, the J end by 4 bases, with 8 bases between. The CDR3 is 13 residues long. The CDR3 sequence: CASSPITGETQYF. The CDR3 DNA reads as TGTGCCAGCTCACCAATCACTGGAGAGACCCAGTACTTC.

This clone is a singleton in its sample. The rearrangement uses TRBV5-6 and TRBJ2-1; a possible D gene is TRBD2 (6 bases). The V end was cut by 4 bases, the J end by 9 bases, with 14 bases between. Germline loops: CDR1 SGHDT, CDR2 YYEEEE. The CDR3 covers 13 residues. The CDR3 nucleotides are TGTGCCAGCAGCCCCTTGACTAGGGGTGAGCAGTTCTTC. Its translation: CASSPLTRGEQFF.

This clone appeared a few times. The chain links TRBV6-5 to TRBJ1-1; no firm D call. The germline V gene has CDR1 MNHEY and CDR2 SVGAGI. V shed 5 bases and J shed 2 bases, with 9 bases lying between them. The CDR3 length is 13 residues. CDR3 loop: CASSTGPNTEAFF. The CDR3 coding sequence is TGTGCCAGCAGTACGGGCCCTAACACTGAAGCTTTCTTT.

The chain employs TRBV29-1 and TRBJ2-5, with 8 positions matching TRBD1. CDR3 size: 14 residues. Germline V gene data show CDR1 as SQVTM and CDR2 as ANQGSEA. With V trimmed by 3 bases and J by 5 bases, 8 bases remained unmatched. DNA for the CDR3: TGCAGCGTTGATCATGGGACAGGAATGGAGACCCAGTACTTC. Amino acid sequence: CSVDHGTGMETQYF.

The chain joins TRBV25-1 to TRBJ2-7; D uncertain. Trimming pared 4 bases from V and 4 bases from J, leaving 8 bases between. The CDR3 is 12 amino acids. Germline-derived CDR1 and CDR2 are MGHDK and SYGVNS. The CDR3 is CASSAYAYEQYF. The CDR3 nucleotides are TGTGCCAGCAGTGCCTACGCGTACGAGCAGTACTTC.

The V and J genes are TRBV5-1 and TRBJ2-6; D not certain. Germline-derived CDR1 and CDR2 are SGHRS and YFSETQ. This CDR3 has 15 amino acids. Deletions cut 8 bases from V and 0 bases from J, with 12 bases between. This CDR3 is CASSIAASGANVLTF. Here the CDR3 DNA reads TGCGCCAGTTCCATCGCGGCCTCTGGGGCCAACGTCCTGACTTTC.

This clone came up once. The chain links TRBV19 to TRBJ2-6; possibly TRBD1 for D (6 bases). The CDR3 runs 16 residues. V was trimmed by 3 bases and J by 1 base, leaving 10 bases between them. Germline assignment: CDR1 LNHDA and CDR2 SQIVND (reference sequence). CDR3 residues: CASSILTGSGANVLTF. The CDR3 region has the DNA TGTGCCAGTAGTATCCTCACAGGGTCTGGGGCCAACGTCCTGACTTTC.

This chain uses TRBV13 with TRBJ2-4; the D gene could be TRBD1 or TRBD2 (7 bases each). The CDR3 spans 15 residues. V shed 8 bases and J shed 9 bases, with 23 bases lying between them. Germline loops: CDR1 PRHDT, CDR2 FYEKMQ (reference sequence). CDR3 in amino acids: CASLQGQTGEGIQYF. For the CDR3, the DNA is TGTGCCAGCCTCCAGGGCCAAACAGGGGAGGGCATTCAGTACTTC.

The chain carries TRBV29-1 and TRBJ1-2; D ambiguous. Germline CDR1 SQVTM, CDR2 ANQGSEA. This CDR3 spans 14 amino acids. V was shortened by 0 bases and J by 0 bases, with 8 bases between the two germline ends. CDR3 sequence: CSVEDGKANYGYTF. CDR3 coding DNA: TGCAGCGTTGAAGACGGGAAAGCTAACTATGGCTACACCTTC.

This chain joins TRBV7-6 and TRBJ2-2, with D perhaps being TRBD1 or TRBD2 (5 bases each). The CDR3 is 15 amino acids. Germline V gene data show CDR1 as SGHVS and CDR2 as FNYEAQ. Trimming took off 6 bases at V and 5 bases at J, with 16 bases between the two ends. CDR3 nucleotide sequence: TGTGCCAGCAGGACCGGGACGGCGGGTACCGGGGAGCTGTTTTTT. Protein product: CASRTGTAGTGELFF.

V is TRBV11-3 and J is TRBJ2-7; D is ambiguous. Germline assignment: CDR1 SGHNT and CDR2 YENEEA. This CDR3 contains 12 residues. V was shortened by 2 bases and J by 2 bases, with 4 bases between the two germline ends. The CDR3 nucleotides read TGTGCCAGCAGCTTATTTACCTACGAGCAGTACTTC. Encoded protein: CASSLFTYEQYF.

This clone was seen more than once but under ten times. The chain has TRBV11-2 and TRBJ2-3, with D uncertain. Germline CDR1 is SGHAT and CDR2 is FQNNGV. The CDR3 covers 12 residues. Trimming took 1 base from V and 6 from J, leaving 5 bases between them. The CDR3 is CASSLVFDTQYF. Here the CDR3 DNA reads TGTGCCAGCAGCTTAGTTTTCGATACGCAGTATTTT.

On this clone itself: Within the sample, other DNA sequences also encode this same CDR3. The chain carries TRBV5-1 and TRBJ2-5; 9 bases match TRBD1. V dropped 4 bases and J dropped 5; count of bases not matched to a gene: 6. The V gene's germline CDR1 is SGHRS and CDR2 YFSETQ. CDR3 length: 14 amino acids. CDR3 DNA: TGCGCCAGCAGCATGGGACAGGGTGAGGAGACCCAGTACTTC. Its translation: CASSMGQGEETQYF. The full variable domain, rest sourced from reference TRBV5-1 and TRBJ2-5, is KAGVTQTPRYLIKTRGQQVTLSCSPISGHRSVSWYQQTPGQGLQFLFEYFSETQRNKGNFPGRFSGRQFSNSRSEMNVSTLELGDSALYLCASSMGQGEETQYFGPGTRLLVL.

The chain links TRBV19 to TRBJ1-5; no reliable D call. The CDR3 is made up of 14 amino acids. Germline lookup yields CDR1 LNHDA and CDR2 SQIVND (reference sequence). V dropped 3 bases and J dropped 2 bases, with 8 bases sitting between them. CDR3 nucleotide sequence: TGTGCCAGTAGTATCGGGGATGGCAATCAGCCCCAGCATTTT. Its translation is CASSIGDGNQPQHF.

This clone was found a few times. The V and J genes are TRBV30 and TRBJ1-5; maybe TRBD1 (5 bases). This CDR3 is built from 16 residues. Germline-derived CDR1 and CDR2 are GTSNPN and SVGIG (reference sequence). V was clipped by 1 base and J by 6 bases, with 19 bases between them. CDR3 loop: CAWSAGDRIPPQPQHF. CDR3 in DNA: TGTGCCTGGAGTGCCGGGGACCGGATTCCCCCTCAGCCCCAGCATTTT. The full variable domain, in which reference TRBV30 and TRBJ1-5 provide the parts outside the CDR3, is SQTIHQWPATLVQPVGSPLSLECTVEGTSNPNLYWYRQAAGRGLQLLFYSVGIGQISSEVPQNLSASRPQDRQFILSSKKLLLSDSGFYLCAWSAGDRIPPQPQHFGDGTRLSIL.